This paragraph covers one T cell receptor (beta chain) sequence. Its antigen is unknown. CDR3 length equals 18 residues. Losses at the gene ends were 0 bases for V and 2 bases for J; bases not matched to a gene: 5. CDR1 GTSNPN and CDR2 SVGIG come from the germline V gene (reference sequence). PCR amplification relied on 60 Vbeta primers (plus 13 Jbeta primers). Profiled with immunoSEQ multiplex PCR; TCRdb holds only in-frame clones, not every one. The data hold 55,000 to 80,000 clones, with approximately 71% observed a single time. This sample was taken from a study of cytomegalovirus exposure and HLA in healthy donors. Overall study: In an earlier analysis, around 100 million unique TCR beta sequences were found from 150 million to 200 million T cells.

Study-level points and caveats: Researchers reported in a later analysis that common viral pathogens appeared linked to several top clusters. Generally TCR sequences proved uncommon, though certain public TCRs appeared in numerous donors.

This receptor was identified in a man in his forties or fifties in good health and CMV-seropositive. The genes are TRBV30 and TRBJ2-6, with 12 bases aligning to TRBD1. What was sequenced was PBMCs. DNA for the CDR3: TGTGCCTGGAGTGTGGGGACAGGGGGCTGGACTGGGGCCAACGTCCTGACTTTC. It is translated as CAWSVGTGGWTGANVLTF. The variable domain in full, completed from reference TRBV30 and TRBJ2-6, reads SQTIHQWPATLVQPVGSPLSLECTVEGTSNPNLYWYRQAAGRGLQLLFYSVGIGQISSEVPQNLSASRPQDRQFILSSKKLLLSDSGFYLCAWSVGTGGWTGANVLTFGAGSRLTVL.